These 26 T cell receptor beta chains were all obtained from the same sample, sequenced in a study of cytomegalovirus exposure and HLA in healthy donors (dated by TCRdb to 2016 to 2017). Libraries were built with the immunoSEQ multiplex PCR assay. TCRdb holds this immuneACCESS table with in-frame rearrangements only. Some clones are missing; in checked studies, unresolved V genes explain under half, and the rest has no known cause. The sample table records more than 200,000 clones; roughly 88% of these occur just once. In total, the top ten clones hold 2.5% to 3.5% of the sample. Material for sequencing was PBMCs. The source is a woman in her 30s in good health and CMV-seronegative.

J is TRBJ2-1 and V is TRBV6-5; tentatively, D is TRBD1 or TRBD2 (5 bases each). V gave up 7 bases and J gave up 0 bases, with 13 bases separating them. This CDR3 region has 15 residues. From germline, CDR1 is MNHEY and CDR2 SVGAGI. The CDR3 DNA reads TGTGCCAGCAACGCCGGGACGCTCTCCTACAATGAGCAGTTCTTC. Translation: CASNAGTLSYNEQFF.

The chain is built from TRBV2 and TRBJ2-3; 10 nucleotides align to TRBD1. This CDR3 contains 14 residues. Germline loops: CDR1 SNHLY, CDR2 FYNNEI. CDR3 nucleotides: TGTACCCGCCCGGGGACAGGGGAGGCAGATACGCAGTATTTT. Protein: CTRPGTGEADTQYF.

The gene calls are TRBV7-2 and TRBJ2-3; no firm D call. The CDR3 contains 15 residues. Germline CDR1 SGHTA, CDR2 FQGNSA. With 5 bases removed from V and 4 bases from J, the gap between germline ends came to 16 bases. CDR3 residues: CASSPSRSRPDTQYF. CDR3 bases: TGTGCCAGCAGCCCCAGTAGGTCCCGCCCAGATACGCAGTATTTT.

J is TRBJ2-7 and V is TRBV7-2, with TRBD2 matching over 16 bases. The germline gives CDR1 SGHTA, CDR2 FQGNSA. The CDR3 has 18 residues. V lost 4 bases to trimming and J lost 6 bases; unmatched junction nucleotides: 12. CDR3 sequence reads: CASSSPGLAGGPVGEQYF. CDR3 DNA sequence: TGTGCCAGCAGCTCGCCGGGACTAGCGGGAGGGCCGGTCGGCGAGCAGTACTTC.

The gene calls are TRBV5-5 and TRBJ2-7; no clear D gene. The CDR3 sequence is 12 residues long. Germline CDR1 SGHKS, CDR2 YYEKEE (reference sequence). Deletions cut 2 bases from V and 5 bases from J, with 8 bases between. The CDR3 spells CASSFGSNEQYF. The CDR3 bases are TGTGCCAGCAGCTTCGGGTCTAACGAGCAGTACTTC. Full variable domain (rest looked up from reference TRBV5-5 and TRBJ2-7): DAGVTQSPTHLIKTRGQQVTLRCSPISGHKSVSWYQQVLGQGPQFIFQYYEKEERGRGNFPDRFSARQFPNYSSELNVNALLLGDSALYLCASSFGSNEQYFGPGTRLTVT.

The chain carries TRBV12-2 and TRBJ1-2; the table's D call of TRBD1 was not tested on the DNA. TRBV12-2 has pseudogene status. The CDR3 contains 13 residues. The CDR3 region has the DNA TGTGCAAGTCGCTTAGGGACAGGGAATGGCTACACCTTC. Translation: CASRLGTGNGYTF.

CDR3 region: CSVLFPGGGSYEQYF. The CDR3 region has the DNA TGCAGCGTTCTATTCCCGGGAGGTGGTTCCTACGAGCAGTACTTC. The chain carries TRBV29-1 and TRBJ2-7, with 7 bases that match TRBD2. This CDR3 is 15 amino acids long. Per germline, CDR1 SQVTM and CDR2 ANQGSEA. J lost 1 base, V lost 5 bases, and 11 bases had no gene match.

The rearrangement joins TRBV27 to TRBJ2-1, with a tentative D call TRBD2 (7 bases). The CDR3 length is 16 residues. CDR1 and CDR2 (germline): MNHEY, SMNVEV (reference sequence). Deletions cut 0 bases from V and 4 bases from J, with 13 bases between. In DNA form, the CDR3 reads TGTGCCAGCAGTTTATCGAGGGGGGAGGGGTACAATGAGCAGTTCTTC. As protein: CASSLSRGEGYNEQFF.

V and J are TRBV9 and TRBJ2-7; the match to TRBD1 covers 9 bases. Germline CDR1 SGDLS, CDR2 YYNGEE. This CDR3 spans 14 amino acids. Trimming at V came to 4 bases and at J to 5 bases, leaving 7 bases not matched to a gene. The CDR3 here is CASSPRTGADEQYF. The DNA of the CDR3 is TGTGCCAGCAGCCCCCGGACAGGGGCCGACGAGCAGTACTTC.

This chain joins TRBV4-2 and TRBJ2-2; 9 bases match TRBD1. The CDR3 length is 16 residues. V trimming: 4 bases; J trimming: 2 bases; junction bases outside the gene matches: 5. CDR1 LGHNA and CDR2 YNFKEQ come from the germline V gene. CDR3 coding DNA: TGTGCCAGCAGCCTCCCGGGACAGGGTAACACCGGGGAGCTGTTTTTT. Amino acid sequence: CASSLPGQGNTGELFF.

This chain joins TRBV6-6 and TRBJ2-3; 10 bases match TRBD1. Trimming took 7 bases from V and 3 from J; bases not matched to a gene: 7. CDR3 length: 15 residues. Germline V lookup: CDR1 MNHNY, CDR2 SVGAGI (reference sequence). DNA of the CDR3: TGTGCCAGCACCGAAGACAGGGGGCGGACAGATACGCAGTATTTT. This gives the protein CASTEDRGRTDTQYF.

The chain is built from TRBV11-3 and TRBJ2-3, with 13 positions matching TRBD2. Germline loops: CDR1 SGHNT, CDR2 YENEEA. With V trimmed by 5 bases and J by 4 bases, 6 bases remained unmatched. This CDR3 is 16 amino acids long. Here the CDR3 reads CASSHRTSGSPDTQYF. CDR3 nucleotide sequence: TGTGCCAGCAGCCACAGGACTAGCGGGAGTCCAGATACGCAGTATTTT. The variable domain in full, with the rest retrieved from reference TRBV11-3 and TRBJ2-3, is EAGVVQSPRYKIIEKKQPVAFWCNPISGHNTLYWYLQNLGQGPELLIRYENEEAVDDSQLPKDRFSAERLKGVDSTLKIQPAELGDSAVYLCASSHRTSGSPDTQYFGPGTRLTVL.

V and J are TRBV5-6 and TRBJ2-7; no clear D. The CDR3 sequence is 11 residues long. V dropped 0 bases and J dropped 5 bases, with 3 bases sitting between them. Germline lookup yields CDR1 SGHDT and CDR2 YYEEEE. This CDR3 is CASSLGDEQYF. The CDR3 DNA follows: TGTGCCAGCAGCTTGGGAGACGAGCAGTACTTC.

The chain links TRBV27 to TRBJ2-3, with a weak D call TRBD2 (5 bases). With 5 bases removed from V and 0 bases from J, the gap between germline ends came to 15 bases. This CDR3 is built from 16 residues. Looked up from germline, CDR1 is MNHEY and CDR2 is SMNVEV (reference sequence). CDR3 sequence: CASSPRFAGSTDTQYF. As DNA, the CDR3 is TGTGCCAGCAGTCCCCGCTTTGCGGGTAGCACAGATACGCAGTATTTT.

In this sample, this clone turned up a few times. The CDR3 nucleotides are TGCGCCAGCAGCTTGAGAAGGGGTACTAATGAAAAACTGTTTTTT. Translated: CASSLRRGTNEKLFF. This chain links TRBV5-1 with TRBJ1-4; TRBD1 might be the D (5 bases). V lost 1 base and J lost 2, with 9 bases in between. The CDR3 is 15 residues long. Germline CDR1 is SGHRS and CDR2 is YFSETQ.

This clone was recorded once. The CDR3 bases are TGTGCCAGCAGCCTAAGGGACAGGGCTCAGCCCCAGCATTTT. It translates to CASSLRDRAQPQHF. The J gene is TRBJ1-5, the V gene TRBV7-2; 9 nucleotides match TRBD1. Germline CDR1 reads SGHTA; CDR2 reads FQGNSA. The CDR3 sequence is 14 residues long. Germline trimming cut 5 bases from V and 6 bases from J; bases unmatched to any gene: 5.

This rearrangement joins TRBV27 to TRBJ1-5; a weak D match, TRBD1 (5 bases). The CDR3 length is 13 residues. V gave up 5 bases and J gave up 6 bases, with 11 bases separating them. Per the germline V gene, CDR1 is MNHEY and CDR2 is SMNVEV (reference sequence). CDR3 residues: CASSLRGFQPQHF. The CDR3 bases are TGTGCCAGCAGTCTGAGGGGTTTTCAGCCCCAGCATTTT.

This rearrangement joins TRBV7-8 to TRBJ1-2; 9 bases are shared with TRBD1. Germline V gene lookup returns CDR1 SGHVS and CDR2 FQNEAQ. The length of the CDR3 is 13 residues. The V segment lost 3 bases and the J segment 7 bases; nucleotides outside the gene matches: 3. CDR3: CASSLGTGLGYTF. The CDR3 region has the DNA TGTGCCAGCAGCTTGGGGACAGGGCTTGGCTACACCTTC. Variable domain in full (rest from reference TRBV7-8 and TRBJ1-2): GAGVSQSPRYKVAKRGQDVALRCDPISGHVSLFWYQQALGQGPEFLTYFQNEAQLDKSGLPSDRFFAERPEGSVSTLKIQRTQQEDSAVYLCASSLGTGLGYTFGSGTRLTVV.

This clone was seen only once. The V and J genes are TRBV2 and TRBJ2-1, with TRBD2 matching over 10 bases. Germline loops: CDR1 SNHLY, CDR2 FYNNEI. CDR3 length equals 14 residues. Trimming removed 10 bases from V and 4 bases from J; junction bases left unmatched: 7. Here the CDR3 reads CANRTSGIYNEQFF. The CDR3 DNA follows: TGTGCCAACAGAACTAGCGGGATATACAATGAGCAGTTCTTC.

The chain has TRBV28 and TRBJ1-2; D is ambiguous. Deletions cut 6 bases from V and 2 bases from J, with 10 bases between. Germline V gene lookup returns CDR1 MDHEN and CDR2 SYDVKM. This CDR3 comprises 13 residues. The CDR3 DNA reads TGTGCCAGCAGGGGCCCCGGGAACTATGGCTACACCTTC. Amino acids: CASRGPGNYGYTF.

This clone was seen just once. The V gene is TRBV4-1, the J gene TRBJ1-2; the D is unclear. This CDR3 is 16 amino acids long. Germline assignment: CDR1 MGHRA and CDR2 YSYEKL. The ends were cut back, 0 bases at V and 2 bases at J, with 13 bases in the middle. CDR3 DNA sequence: TGCGCCAGCAGCCAAGATTCCGGAGGAGTAAACTATGGCTACACCTTC. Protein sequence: CASSQDSGGVNYGYTF.

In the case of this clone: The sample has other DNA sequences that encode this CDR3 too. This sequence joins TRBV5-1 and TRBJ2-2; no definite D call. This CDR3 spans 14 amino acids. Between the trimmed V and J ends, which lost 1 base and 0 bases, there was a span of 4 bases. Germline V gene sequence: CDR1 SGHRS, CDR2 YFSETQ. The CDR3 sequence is CASSLTANTGELFF. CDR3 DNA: TGCGCCAGCAGCTTGACAGCGAACACCGGGGAGCTGTTTTTT.

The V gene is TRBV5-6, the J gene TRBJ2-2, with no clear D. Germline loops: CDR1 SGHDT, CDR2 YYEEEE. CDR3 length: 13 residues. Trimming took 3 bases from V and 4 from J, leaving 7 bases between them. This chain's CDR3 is CASSYYVTGELFF. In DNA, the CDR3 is TGTGCCAGCAGCTACTATGTCACCGGGGAGCTGTTTTTT.

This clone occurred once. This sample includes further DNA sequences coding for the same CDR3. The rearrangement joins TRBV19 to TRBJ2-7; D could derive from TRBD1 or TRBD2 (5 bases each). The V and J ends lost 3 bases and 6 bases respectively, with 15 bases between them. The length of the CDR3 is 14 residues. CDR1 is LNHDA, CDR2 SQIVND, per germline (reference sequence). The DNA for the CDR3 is TGTGCCAGTAGTATTGGGCAGGGCGCGGGCGAGCAGTACTTC. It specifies CASSIGQGAGEQYF.

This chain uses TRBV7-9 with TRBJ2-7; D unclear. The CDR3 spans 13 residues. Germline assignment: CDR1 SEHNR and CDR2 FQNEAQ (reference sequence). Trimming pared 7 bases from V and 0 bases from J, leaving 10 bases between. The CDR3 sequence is CASTSAVSYEQYF. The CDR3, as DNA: TGTGCCAGCACAAGCGCAGTCTCCTACGAGCAGTACTTC. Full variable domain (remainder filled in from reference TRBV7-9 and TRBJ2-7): DTGVSQNPRHKITKRGQNVTFRCDPISEHNRLYWYRQTLGQGPEFLTYFQNEAQLEKSRLLSDRFSAERPKGSFSTLEIQRTEQGDSAMYLCASTSAVSYEQYFGPGTRLTVT.

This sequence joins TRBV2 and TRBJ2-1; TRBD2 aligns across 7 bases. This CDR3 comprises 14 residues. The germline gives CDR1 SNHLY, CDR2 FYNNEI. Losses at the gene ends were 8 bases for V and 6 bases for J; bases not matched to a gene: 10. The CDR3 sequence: CASPRLAGSNEQFF. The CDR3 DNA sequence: TGTGCCAGCCCACGACTAGCCGGTTCCAATGAGCAGTTCTTC.